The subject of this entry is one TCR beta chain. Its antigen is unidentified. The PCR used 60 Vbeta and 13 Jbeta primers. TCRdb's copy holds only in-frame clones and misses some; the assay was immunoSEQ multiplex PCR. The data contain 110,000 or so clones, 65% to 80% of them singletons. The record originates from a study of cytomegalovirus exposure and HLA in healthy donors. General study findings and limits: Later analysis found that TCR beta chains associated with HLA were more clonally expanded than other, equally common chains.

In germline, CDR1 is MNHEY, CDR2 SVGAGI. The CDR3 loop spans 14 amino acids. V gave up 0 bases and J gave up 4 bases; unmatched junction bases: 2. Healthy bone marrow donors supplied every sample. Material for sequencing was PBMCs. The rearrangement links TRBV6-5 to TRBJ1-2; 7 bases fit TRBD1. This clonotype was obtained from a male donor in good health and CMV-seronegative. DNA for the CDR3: TGTGCCAGCAGTTACTCGAGGGACAGCTATGGCTACACCTTC. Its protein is CASSYSRDSYGYTF.